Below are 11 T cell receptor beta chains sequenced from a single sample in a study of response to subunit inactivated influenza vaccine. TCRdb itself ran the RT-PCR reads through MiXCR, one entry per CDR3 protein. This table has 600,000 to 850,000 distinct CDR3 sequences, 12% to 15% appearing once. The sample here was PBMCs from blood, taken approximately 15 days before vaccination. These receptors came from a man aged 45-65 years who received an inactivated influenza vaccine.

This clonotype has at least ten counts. This CDR3 reads CASSQDGEPEDTQYF. The CDR3 DNA reads TGCGCCAGCAGCCAAGATGGCGAGCCCGAGGATACGCAGTATTTT. The rearrangement uses TRBV4-1 and TRBJ2-3; D ambiguous. Between the trimmed V and J ends, which lost 0 bases and 6 bases, there was a span of 13 bases. In germline, CDR1 is MGHRA, CDR2 YSYEKL. The CDR3 extends over 15 amino acids.

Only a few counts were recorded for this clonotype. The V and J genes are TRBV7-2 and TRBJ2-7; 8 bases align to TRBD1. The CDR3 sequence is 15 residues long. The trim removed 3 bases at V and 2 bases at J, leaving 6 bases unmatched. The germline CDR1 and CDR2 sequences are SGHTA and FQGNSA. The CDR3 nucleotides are TGTGCCAGCAGCTTGGGACAGGTTCTAACCTACGAGCAGTACTTC. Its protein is CASSLGQVLTYEQYF.

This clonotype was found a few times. The chain's CDR3 is CASSPLSGLTDTQYF. The CDR3 DNA follows: TGCGCCAGCAGCCCGCTGAGTGGGCTCACAGATACGCAGTATTTT. The chain is built from TRBV5-1 and TRBJ2-3; D gene uncertain. The CDR3 sequence is 15 residues long. V gave up 4 bases and J gave up 2 bases, with 14 bases separating them. Per the germline V gene, CDR1 is SGHRS and CDR2 is YFSETQ.

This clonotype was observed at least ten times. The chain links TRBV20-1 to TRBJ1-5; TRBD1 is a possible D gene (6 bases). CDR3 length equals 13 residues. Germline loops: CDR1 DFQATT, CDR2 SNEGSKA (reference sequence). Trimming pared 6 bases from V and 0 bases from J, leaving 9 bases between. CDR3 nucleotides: TGCAGTGCAAGACAGGATAGCAATCAGCCCCAGCATTTT. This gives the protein CSARQDSNQPQHF.

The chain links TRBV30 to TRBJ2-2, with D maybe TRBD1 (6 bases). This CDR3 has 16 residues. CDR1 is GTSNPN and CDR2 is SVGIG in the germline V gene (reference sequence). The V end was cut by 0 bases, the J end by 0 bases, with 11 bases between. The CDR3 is CAWSVGQIANTGELFF. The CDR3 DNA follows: TGTGCCTGGAGTGTTGGACAGATCGCGAACACCGGGGAGCTGTTTTTT.

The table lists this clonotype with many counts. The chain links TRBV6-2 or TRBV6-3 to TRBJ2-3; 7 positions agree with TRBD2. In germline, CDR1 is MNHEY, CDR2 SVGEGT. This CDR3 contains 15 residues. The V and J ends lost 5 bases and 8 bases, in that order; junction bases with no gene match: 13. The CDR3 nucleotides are TGTGCCAGCAGTCCCTTGGGACTATCGAAGGCTACGCAGTATTTT. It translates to CASSPLGLSKATQYF.

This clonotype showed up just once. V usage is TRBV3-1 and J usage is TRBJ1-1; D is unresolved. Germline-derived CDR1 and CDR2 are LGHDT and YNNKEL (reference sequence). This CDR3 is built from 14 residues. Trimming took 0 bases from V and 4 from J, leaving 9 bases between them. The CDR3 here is CASSQEGFGTEAFF. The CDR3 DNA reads TGTGCCAGCAGCCAAGAAGGGTTCGGCACTGAAGCTTTCTTT.

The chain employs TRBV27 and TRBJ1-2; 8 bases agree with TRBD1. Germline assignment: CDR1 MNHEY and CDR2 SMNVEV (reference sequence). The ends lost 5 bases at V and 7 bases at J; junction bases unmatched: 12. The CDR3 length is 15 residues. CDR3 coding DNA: TGTGCCAGCAGTCGGAAACCACAGGGGGTAGGTGGCTACACCTTC. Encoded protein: CASSRKPQGVGGYTF.

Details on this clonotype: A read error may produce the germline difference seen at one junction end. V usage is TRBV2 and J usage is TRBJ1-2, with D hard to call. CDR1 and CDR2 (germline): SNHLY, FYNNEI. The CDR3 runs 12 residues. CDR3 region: CASREENYGYTF. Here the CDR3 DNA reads TGTGCCAGCAGGGAAGAGAACTATGGCTACACCTTC.

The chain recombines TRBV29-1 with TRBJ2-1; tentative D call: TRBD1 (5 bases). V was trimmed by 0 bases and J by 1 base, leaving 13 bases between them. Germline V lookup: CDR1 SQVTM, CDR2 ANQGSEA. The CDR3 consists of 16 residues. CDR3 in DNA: TGCAGCGTTGAAGAGGGTTTAGGGGCGTCCTACAATGAGCAGTTCTTC. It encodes CSVEEGLGASYNEQFF.

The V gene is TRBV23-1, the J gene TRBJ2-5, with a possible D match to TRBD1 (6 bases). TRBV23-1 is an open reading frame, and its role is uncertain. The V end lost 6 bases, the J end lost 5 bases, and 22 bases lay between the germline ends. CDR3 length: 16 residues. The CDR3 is CASREGQGQILETQYF. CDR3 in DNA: TGCGCCAGCAGGGAAGGGCAGGGGCAAATTCTGGAGACCCAGTACTTC.